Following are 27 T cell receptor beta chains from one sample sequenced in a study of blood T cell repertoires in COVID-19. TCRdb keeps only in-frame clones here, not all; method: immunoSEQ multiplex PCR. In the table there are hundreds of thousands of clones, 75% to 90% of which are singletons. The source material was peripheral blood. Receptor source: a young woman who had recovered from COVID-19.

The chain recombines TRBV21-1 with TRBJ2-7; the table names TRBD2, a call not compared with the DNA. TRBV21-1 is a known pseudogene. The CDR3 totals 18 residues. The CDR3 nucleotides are TGTGCCAGCAGCAAAGAAAAGGGAAGTGCTAGCGGATCCTACGAGCAGTACTTC. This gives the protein CASSKEKGSASGSYEQYF.

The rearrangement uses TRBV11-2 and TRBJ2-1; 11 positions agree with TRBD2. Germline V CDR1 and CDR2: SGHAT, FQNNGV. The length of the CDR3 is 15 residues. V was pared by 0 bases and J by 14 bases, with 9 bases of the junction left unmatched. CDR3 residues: CASSLEGLAGGDEFF. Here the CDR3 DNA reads TGTGCCAGCAGCTTAGAGGGGCTAGCGGGAGGTGACGAGTTCTTC.

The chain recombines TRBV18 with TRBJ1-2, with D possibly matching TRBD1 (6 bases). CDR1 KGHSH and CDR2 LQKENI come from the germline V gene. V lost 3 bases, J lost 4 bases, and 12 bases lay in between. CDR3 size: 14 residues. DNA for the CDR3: TGTGCCAGCTCACCTGAAGGACAGAGCTATGGCTACACCTTC. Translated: CASSPEGQSYGYTF.

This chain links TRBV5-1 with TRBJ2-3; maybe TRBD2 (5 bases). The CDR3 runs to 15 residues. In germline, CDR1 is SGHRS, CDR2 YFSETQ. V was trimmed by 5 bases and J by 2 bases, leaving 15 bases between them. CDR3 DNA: TGCGCCAGCAGACTTGCGAGCGGCCCCACAGATACGCAGTATTTT. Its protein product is CASRLASGPTDTQYF.

The CDR3 region has the DNA TGTGCCAGCACACTTGAAGGTCGGGGGTACTATGGCTACACCTTC. Residues: CASTLEGRGYYGYTF. The chain combines TRBV5-6 with TRBJ1-2, with D perhaps TRBD1 (5 bases). Germline V gene sequence: CDR1 SGHDT, CDR2 YYEEEE. Trimming stripped 6 bases from V and 3 bases from J, with 18 bases between. This CDR3 has 15 residues. The full variable domain, its missing parts supplied by reference TRBV5-6 and TRBJ1-2, is DAGVTQSPTHLIKTRGQQVTLRCSPKSGHDTVSWYQQALGQGPQFIFQYYEEEERQRGNFPDRFSGHQFPNYSSELNVNALLLGDSALYLCASTLEGRGYYGYTFGSGTRLTVV.

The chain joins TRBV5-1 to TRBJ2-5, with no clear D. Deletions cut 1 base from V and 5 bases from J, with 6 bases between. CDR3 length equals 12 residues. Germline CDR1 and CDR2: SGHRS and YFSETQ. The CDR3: CASSLSSETQYF. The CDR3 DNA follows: TGCGCCAGCAGCTTGAGTAGTGAGACCCAGTACTTC. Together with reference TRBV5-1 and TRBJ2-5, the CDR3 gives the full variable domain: KAGVTQTPRYLIKTRGQQVTLSCSPISGHRSVSWYQQTPGQGLQFLFEYFSETQRNKGNFPGRFSGRQFSNSRSEMNVSTLELGDSALYLCASSLSSETQYFGPGTRLLVL.

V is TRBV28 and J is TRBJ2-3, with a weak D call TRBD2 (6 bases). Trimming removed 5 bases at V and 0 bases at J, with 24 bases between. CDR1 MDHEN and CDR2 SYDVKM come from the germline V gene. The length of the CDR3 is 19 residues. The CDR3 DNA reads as TGTGCCAGCAGTCCCTCGGGTCTGGGGGTAGCGGCTAGCACAGATACGCAGTATTTT. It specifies CASSPSGLGVAASTDTQYF. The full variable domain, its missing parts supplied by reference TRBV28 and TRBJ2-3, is DVKVTQSSRYLVKRTGEKVFLECVQDMDHENMFWYRQDPGLGLRLIYFSYDVKMKEKGDIPEGYSVSREKKERFSLILESASTNQTSMYLCASSPSGLGVAASTDTQYFGPGTRLTVL.

CDR3 amino acids: CASSFLDLQYF. The CDR3 nucleotides read TGTGCCAGCAGTTTTCTAGACTTGCAGTACTTC. This chain connects TRBV12-3 or TRBV12-4 to TRBJ2-7; D unclear. The CDR3 consists of 11 residues. V was trimmed by 3 bases and J by 9 bases, leaving 9 bases between them.

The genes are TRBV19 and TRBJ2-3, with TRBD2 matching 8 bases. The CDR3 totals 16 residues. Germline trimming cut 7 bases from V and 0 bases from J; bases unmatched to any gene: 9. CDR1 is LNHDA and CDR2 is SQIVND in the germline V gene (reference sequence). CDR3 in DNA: TGTGCCAGTAACGGTGGTAGCGGGGTTAGCACAGATACGCAGTATTTT. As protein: CASNGGSGVSTDTQYF.

The CDR3 sequence is CASSATGVGAFF. For the CDR3, the DNA is TGTGCCAGCAGCGCCACAGGGGTAGGAGCTTTCTTT. The chain couples TRBV6-5 to TRBJ1-1; 7 positions agree with TRBD1. Per the germline V gene, CDR1 is MNHEY and CDR2 is SVGAGI. This CDR3 spans 12 amino acids. With V trimmed by 6 bases and J by 10 bases, 8 bases remained unmatched.

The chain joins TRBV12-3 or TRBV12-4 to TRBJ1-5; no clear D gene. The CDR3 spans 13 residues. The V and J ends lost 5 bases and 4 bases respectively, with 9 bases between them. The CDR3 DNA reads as TGTGCCAGCAGTGACACTTGGAATCAGCCCCAGCATTTT. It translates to CASSDTWNQPQHF.

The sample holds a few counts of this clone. The CDR3 nucleotides read TGTGCCAGCAGTGCAACAGGCACATCCAATCAGCCCCAGCATTTT. Its translation is CASSATGTSNQPQHF. The chain has TRBV6-2 or TRBV6-3 and TRBJ1-5; possibly TRBD1 for D (5 bases). Germline CDR1 reads MNHEY; CDR2 reads SVGEGT. Trimming took off 5 bases at V and 3 bases at J, with 14 bases between the two ends. The CDR3 loop spans 15 amino acids.

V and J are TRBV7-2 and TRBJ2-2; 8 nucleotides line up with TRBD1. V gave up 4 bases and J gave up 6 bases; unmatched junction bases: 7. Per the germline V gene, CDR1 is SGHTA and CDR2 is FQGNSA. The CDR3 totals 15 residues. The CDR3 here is CASSSRTGKSGELFF. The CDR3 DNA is TGTGCCAGCAGCTCTCGGACAGGGAAGTCCGGGGAGCTGTTTTTT. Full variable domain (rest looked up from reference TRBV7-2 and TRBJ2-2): GAGVSQSPSNKVTEKGKDVELRCDPISGHTALYWYRQSLGQGLEFLIYFQGNSAPDKSGLPSDRFSAERTGGSVSTLTIQRTQQEDSAVYLCASSSRTGKSGELFFGEGSRLTVL.

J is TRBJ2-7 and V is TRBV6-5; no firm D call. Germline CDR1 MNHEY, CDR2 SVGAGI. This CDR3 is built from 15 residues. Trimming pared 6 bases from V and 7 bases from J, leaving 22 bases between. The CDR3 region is CASRATETGKGEQYF. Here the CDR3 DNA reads TGTGCCAGCAGGGCCACCGAGACGGGTAAAGGTGAGCAGTACTTC.

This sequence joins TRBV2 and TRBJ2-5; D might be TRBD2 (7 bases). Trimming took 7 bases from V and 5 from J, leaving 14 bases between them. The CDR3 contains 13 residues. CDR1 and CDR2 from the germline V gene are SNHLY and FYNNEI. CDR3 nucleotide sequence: TGTGCCAGCATGGGAGGGGGTAGGGAGACCCAGTACTTC. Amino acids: CASMGGGRETQYF.

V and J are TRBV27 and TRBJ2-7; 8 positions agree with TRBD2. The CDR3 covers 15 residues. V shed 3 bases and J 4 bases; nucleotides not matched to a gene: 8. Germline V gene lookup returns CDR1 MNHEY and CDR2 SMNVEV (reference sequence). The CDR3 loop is CASSLSGSFGYEQYF. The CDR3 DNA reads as TGTGCCAGCAGTTTGAGCGGGAGTTTCGGATACGAGCAGTACTTC.

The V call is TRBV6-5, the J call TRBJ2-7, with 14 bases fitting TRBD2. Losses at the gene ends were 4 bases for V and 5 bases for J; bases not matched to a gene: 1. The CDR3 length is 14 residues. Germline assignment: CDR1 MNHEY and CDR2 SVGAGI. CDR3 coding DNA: TGTGCCAGCAGTTTGGGACTAGCGGGAGACGAGCAGTACTTC. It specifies CASSLGLAGDEQYF.

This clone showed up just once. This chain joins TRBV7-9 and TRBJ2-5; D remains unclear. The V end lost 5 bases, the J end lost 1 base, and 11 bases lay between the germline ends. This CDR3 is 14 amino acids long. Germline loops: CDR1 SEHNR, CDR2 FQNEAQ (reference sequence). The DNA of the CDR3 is TGTGCCAGCAGCCTAGTGCTAATCCAAGAGACCCAGTACTTC. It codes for CASSLVLIQETQYF.

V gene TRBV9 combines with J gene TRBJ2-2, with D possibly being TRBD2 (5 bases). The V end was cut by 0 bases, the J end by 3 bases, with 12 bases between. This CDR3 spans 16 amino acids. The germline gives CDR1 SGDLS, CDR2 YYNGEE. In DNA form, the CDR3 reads TGTGCCAGCAGCGTAGATCCAGCGGCCGACACCGGGGAGCTGTTTTTT. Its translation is CASSVDPAADTGELFF. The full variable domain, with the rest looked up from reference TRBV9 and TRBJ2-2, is DSGVTQTPKHLITATGQRVTLRCSPRSGDLSVYWYQQSLDQGLQFLIQYYNGEERAKGNILERFSAQQFPDLHSELNLSSLELGDSALYFCASSVDPAADTGELFFGEGSRLTVL.

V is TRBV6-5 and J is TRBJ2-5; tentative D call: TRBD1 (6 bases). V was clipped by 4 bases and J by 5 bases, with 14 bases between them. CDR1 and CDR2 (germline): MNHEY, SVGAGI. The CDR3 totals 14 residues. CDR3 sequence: CASSWGNREETQYF. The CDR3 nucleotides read TGTGCCAGCAGTTGGGGGAACAGGGAGGAGACCCAGTACTTC.

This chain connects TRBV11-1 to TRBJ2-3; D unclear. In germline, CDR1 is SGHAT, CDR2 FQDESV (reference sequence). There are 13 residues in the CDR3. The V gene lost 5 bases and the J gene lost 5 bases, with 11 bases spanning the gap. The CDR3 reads CASSLYSLDTQYF. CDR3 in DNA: TGTGCCAGCAGCCTGTACTCTCTAGATACGCAGTATTTT.

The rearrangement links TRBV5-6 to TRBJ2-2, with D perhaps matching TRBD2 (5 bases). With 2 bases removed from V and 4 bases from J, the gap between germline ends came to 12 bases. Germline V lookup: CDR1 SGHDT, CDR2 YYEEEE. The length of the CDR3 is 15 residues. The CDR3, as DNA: TGTGCCAGCAGCTTAGAGGGTTTGGGCACCGGGGAGCTGTTTTTT. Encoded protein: CASSLEGLGTGELFF.

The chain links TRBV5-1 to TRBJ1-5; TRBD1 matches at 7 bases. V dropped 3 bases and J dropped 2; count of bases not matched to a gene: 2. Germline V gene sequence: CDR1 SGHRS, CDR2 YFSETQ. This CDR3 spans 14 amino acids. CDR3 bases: TGCGCCAGCAGCTCAGGGACAGGCAATCAGCCCCAGCATTTT. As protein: CASSSGTGNQPQHF.

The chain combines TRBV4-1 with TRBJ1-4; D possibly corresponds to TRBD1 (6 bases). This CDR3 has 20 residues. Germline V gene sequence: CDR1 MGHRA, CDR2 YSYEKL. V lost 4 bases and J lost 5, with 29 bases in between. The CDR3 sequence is CASSPHPDKVRDRLNEKLFF. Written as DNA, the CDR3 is TGCGCCAGCAGCCCCCATCCGGACAAGGTGAGAGACAGGCTAAATGAAAAACTGTTTTTT.

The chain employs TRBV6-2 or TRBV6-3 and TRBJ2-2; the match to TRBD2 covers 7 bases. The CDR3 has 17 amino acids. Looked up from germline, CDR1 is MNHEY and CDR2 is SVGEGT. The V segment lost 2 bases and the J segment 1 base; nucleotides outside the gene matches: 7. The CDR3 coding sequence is TGTGCCAGCAGTTACCCGTATCTAGCGGAGAACACCGGGGAGCTGTTTTTT. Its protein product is CASSYPYLAENTGELFF.

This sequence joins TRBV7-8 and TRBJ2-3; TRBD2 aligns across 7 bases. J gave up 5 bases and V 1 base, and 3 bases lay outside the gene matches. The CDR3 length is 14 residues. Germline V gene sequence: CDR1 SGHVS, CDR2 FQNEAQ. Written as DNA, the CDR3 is TGTGCCAGCAGCTTAGTGGGGGGGGGAGATACGCAGTATTTT. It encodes CASSLVGGGDTQYF.

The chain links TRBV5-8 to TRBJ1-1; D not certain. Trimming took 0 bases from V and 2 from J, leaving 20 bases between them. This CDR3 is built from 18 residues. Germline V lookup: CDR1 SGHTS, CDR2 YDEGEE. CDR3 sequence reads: CASSLGVASGLLNTEAFF. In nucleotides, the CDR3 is TGTGCCAGCAGCTTGGGGGTTGCGTCAGGCCTCCTTAACACTGAAGCTTTCTTT.